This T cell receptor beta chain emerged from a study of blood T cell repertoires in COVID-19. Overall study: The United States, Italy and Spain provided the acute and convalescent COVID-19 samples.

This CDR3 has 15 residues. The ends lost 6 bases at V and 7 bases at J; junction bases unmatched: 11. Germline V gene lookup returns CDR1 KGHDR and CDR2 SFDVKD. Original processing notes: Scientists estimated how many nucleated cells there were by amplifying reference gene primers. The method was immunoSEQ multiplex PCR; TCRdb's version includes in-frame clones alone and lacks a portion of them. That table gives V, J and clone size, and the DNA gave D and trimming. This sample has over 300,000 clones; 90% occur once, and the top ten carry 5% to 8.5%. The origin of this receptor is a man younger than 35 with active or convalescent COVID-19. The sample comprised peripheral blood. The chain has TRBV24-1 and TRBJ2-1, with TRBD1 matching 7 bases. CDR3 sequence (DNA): TGTGCCACCAGTCCGACAGGGTTAACTAAGAATGAGCAGTTCTTC. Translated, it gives CATSPTGLTKNEQFF.